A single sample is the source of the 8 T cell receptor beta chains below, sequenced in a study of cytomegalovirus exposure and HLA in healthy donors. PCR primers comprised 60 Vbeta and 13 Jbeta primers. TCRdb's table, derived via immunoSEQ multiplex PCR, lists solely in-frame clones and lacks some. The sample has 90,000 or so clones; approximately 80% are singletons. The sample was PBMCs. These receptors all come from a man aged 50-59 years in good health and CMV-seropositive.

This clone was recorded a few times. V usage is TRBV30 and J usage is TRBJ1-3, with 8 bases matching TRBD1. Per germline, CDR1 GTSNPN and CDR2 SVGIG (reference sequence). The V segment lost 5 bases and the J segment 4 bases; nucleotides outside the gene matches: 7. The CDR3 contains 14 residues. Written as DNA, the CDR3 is TGTGCCTGGGGACAGGGACAATACGGAAACACCATATATTTT. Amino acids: CAWGQGQYGNTIYF.

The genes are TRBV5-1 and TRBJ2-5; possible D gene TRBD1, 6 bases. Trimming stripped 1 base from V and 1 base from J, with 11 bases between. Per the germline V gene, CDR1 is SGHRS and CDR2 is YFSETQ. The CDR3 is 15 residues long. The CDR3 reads CASSLSQGGQETQYF. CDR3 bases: TGCGCCAGCAGCTTGTCACAGGGCGGCCAAGAGACCCAGTACTTC.

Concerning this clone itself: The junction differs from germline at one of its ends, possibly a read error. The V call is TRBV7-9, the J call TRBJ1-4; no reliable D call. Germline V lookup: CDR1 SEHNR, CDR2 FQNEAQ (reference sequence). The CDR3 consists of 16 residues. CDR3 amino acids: CSSSSLTGTTNEKLFF. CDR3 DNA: TGTTCCAGCAGCTCGCTTACCGGGACAACTAATGAAAAACTGTTTTTT. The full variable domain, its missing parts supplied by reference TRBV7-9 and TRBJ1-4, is DTGVSQNPRHKITKRGQNVTFRCDPISEHNRLYWYRQTLGQGPEFLTYFQNEAQLEKSRLLSDRFSAERPKGSFSTLEIQRTEQGDSAMYLCSSSSLTGTTNEKLFFGSGTQLSVL.

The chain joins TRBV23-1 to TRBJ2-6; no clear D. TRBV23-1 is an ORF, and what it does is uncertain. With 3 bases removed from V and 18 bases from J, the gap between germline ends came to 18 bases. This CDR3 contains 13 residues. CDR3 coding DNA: TGCGCCAGCAGTCAGCCGACGAACAGAGAAGGGACTTTC. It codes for CASSQPTNREGTF.

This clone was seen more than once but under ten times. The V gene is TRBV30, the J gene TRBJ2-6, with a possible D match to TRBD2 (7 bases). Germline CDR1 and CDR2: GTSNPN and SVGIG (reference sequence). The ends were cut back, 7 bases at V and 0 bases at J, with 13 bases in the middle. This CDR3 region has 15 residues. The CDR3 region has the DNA TGTGCCTCGGGGGGCCAACTCTCTGGGGCCAACGTCCTGACTTTC. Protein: CASGGQLSGANVLTF.

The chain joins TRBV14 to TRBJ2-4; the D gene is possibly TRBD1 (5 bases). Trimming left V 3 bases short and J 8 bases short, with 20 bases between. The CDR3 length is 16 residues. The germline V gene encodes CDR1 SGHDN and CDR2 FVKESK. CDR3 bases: TGTGCCAGCAGCCAGACTGAAAGGGGAAGAGGAGACATTCAGTACTTC. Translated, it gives CASSQTERGRGDIQYF.

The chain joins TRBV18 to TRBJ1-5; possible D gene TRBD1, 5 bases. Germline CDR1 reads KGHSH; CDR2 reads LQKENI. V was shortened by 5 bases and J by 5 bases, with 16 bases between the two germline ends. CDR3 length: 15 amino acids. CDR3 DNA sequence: TGTGCCAGCTCATCAGGGTTAGGGTTAGATCAGCCCCAGCATTTT. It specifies CASSSGLGLDQPQHF.

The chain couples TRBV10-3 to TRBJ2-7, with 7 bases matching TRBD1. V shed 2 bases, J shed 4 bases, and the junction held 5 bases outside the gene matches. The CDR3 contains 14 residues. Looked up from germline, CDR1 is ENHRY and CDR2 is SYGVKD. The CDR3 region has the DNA TGTGCCATCAGTGAGGGCCAGGGGGTGTACGAGCAGTACTTC. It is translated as CAISEGQGVYEQYF.